Listed below are T cell receptor beta chains from one sample, sequenced in a study of beta chain features in type 1 diabetes. TCRdb's table, derived via immunoSEQ multiplex PCR, lists solely in-frame clones and lacks some. The sample contains 620,000 or so clones, 15% to 19% of which appear only once. The sequenced material came from naive CD4+ T cells from blood. The origin of the receptors is a man between 18 and 35 years old in good health. The CDR3 runs from the conserved cysteine through the conserved F or W. A D gene is named only where the DNA matches it firmly. Clone size appears in some rows only: once, few, many, or a class for an expanded clone.

abundance	v_gene	j_gene	d_gene	CDR3aa	CDR3nt
few	TRBV4-2	TRBJ2-4	TRBD1	CASSQDGVSGTGFKNIQYF	TGTGCCAGCAGCCAAGACGGAGTATCCGGGACAGGGTTCAAAAACATTCAGTACTTC
NA	TRBV7-9	TRBJ1-1	TRBD1	CASTHGQGETEAFF	TGTGCCAGCACCCATGGACAGGGAGAAACTGAAGCTTTCTTT
NA	TRBV25-1	TRBJ2-3	NA	CASSIATSTDTQYF	TGTGCCAGCAGTATTGCGACTAGCACAGATACGCAGTATTTT
NA	TRBV6-1	TRBJ1-3	TRBD1	CASTEGAQGRNTIYF	TGTGCCAGCACTGAGGGGGCTCAAGGAAGAAACACCATATATTTT
NA	TRBV2	TRBJ1-6	TRBD1	CASRGGQGRLNSPLHF	TGTGCCAGCAGGGGCGGACAGGGAAGACTTAATTCACCCCTCCACTTT
NA	TRBV10-3	TRBJ2-7	NA	CAIREAYEQYF	TGTGCCATCAGGGAGGCCTACGAGCAGTACTTC
few	TRBV9	TRBJ2-3	TRBD2	CASSAILAGGPDTQYF	TGTGCCAGCAGCGCAATCCTAGCGGGGGGGCCGGATACGCAGTATTTT
NA	TRBV29-1	TRBJ2-7	TRBD1	CSVRTGDEQYF	TGCAGCGTGCGGACAGGAGACGAGCAGTACTTC
NA	TRBV29-1	TRBJ1-1	TRBD1	CSVIPQGTNTEAFF	TGCAGCGTAATACCACAGGGGACGAACACTGAAGCTTTCTTT
NA	TRBV2	TRBJ2-7	TRBD2	CATFTSGNYEQYF	TGTGCCACCTTTACTAGCGGGAACTACGAGCAGTACTTC
NA	TRBV21-1	TRBJ2-7	NA	CASNCCGQYF	TGTGCCAGCAACTGCTGTGGGCAGTACTTC
NA	TRBV9	TRBJ1-2	TRBD1	CASSVDGQGNYGYTF	TGTGCCAGCAGCGTAGACGGACAGGGGAACTATGGCTACACCTTC
few	TRBV19	TRBJ2-5	NA	CASSIVGRETQYF	TGTGCCAGTAGTATAGTCGGCCGGGAGACCCAGTACTTC
few	TRBV27	TRBJ1-2	TRBD1	CASSPLLDRVDGYTF	TGTGCCAGCAGTCCACTCCTGGACAGGGTCGACGGCTACACCTTC
NA	TRBV9	TRBJ2-3	TRBD2	CASSPSSGGSGTQYF	TGTGCCAGCAGCCCCAGTAGCGGGGGAAGCGGTACGCAGTATTTT
NA	TRBV6-1	TRBJ2-3	NA	CASSEGRGGRRGDTQYF	TGTGCCAGCAGTGAAGGAAGGGGGGGCAGACGTGGCGATACGCAGTATTTT
few	TRBV6-5	TRBJ2-3	TRBD2	CASSEGTSGPYF	TGTGCCAGCAGTGAGGGGACTAGCGGGCCGTATTTT
few	TRBV11-2	TRBJ1-1	NA	CASSRRGLQGGTEAFF	TGTGCCAGCAGCCGCCGGGGGCTACAAGGCGGCACTGAAGCTTTCTTT
NA	TRBV5-1	TRBJ2-1	NA	CASSLVDSSYNEQFF	TGCGCCAGCAGCTTGGTGGACAGCTCCTACAATGAGCAGTTCTTC
NA	TRBV30	TRBJ1-6	NA	CACRSSGPLYNSPLHF	TGTGCCTGCCGATCCAGTGGGCCCCTCTATAATTCACCCCTCCACTTT
NA	TRBV18	TRBJ2-1	NA	CASSPVSPAQFF	TGTGCCAGCTCACCCGTTTCCCCGGCGCAGTTCTTC
NA	TRBV5-1	TRBJ1-6	NA	CASSSTGAGGDLHF	TGCGCCAGCAGCTCCACCGGTGCTGGTGGGGACCTCCACTTT
few	TRBV7-9	TRBJ1-6	TRBD1	CASSPPRTGTGRGPLHF	TGTGCCAGCAGCCCACCCCGCACCGGGACAGGTCGCGGTCCCCTCCACTTT
few	TRBV10-3	TRBJ1-5	NA	CAISESRGGQPQHF	TGTGCCATCAGTGAGTCGCGTGGGGGGCAGCCCCAGCATTTT
NA	TRBV11-3	TRBJ1-2	NA	CASSLLFGRTTYGYTF	TGTGCCAGCAGCTTACTGTTTGGACGAACTACCTATGGCTACACCTTC
NA	TRBV5-4	TRBJ1-1	NA	CASSFPGAVVTEAFF	TGTGCCAGCAGCTTTCCGGGGGCGGTAGTCACTGAAGCTTTCTTT